This T cell receptor (beta chain) was sequenced during a study of blood T cell repertoires in COVID-19. Clones were sequenced by immunoSEQ multiplex PCR, and TCRdb holds only the in-frame ones, with some missing. The data hold 150,000 or so clones, with 80% to 90% observed a single time. The V segment lost 2 bases and the J segment 5 bases; nucleotides outside the gene matches: 1. The CDR3 contains 12 residues. Germline V CDR1 and CDR2: SGHKS, YYEKEE (reference sequence). The receptor's source is a man between 18 and 35 years old with COVID-19, enrolled during active disease. The specimen sequenced was peripheral blood. The rearrangement joins TRBV5-5 to TRBJ2-7; 7 bases are shared with TRBD2. The CDR3 spells CASSLGRDEQYF. The DNA for the CDR3 is TGTGCCAGCAGCTTAGGGAGGGACGAGCAGTACTTC.